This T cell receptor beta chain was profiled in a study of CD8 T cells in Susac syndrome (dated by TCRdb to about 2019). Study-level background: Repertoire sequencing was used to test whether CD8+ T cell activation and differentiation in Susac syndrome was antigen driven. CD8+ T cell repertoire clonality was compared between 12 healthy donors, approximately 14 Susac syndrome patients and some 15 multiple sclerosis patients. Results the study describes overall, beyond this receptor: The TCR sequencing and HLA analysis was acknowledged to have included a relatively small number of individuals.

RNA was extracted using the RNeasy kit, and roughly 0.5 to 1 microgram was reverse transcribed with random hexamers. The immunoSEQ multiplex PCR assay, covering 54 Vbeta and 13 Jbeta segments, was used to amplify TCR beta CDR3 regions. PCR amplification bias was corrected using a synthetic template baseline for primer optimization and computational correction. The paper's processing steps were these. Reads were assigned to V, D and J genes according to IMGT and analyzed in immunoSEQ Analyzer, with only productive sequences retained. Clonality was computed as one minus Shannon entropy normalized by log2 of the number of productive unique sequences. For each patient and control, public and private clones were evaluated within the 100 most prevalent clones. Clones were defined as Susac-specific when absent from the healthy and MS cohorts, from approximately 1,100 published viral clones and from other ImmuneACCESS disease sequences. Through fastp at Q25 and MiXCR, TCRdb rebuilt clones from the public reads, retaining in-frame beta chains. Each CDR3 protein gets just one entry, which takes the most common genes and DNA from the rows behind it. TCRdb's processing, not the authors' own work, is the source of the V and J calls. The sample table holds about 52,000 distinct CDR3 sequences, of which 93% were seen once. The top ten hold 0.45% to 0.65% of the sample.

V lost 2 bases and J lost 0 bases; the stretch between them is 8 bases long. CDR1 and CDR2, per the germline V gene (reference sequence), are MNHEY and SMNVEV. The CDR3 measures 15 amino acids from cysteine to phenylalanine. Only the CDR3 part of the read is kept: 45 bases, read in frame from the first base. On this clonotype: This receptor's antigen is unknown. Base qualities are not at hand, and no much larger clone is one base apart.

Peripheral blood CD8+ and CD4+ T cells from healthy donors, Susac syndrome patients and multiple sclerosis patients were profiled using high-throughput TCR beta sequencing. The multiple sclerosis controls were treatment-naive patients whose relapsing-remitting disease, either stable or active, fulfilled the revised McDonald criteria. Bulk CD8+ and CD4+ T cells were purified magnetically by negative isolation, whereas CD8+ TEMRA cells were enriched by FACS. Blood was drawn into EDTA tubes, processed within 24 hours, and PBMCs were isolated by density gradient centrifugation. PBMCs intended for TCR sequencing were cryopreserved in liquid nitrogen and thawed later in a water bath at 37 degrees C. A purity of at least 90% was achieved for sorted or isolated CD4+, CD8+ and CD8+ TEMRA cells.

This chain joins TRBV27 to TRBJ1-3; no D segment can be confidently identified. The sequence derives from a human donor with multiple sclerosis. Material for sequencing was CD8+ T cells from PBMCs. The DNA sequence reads TGTGCCAGCAGTTTAATTTTCGGCTCTGGAAACACCATATATTTT. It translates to CASSLIFGSGNTIYF.